This TCR beta chain was captured in a study of shared clonotypes between healthy human individuals. Study-wide background: Three plates each covered CD4 naive and memory; CD8 naive two, CD8 memory one.

It was approximately 0.2 ug DNA, about 30,000 T cell genomes, that sorted-subset replicate PCRs used. This table comes from immunoSEQ multiplex PCR, and its TCRdb copy is limited to in-frame clones, with some not included. The sample contains roughly 2,500,000 clones, 80% to 95% of which appear only once. Concerning this clone: Its antigen is currently unknown.

Study-wide points: For sorted subsets, rarefaction showed incomplete sequencing despite large depth.

The sequenced material came from naive CD4+ T cells from PBMCs. Subset: CD45RA+ positively selected. This clonotype was obtained from a man between 18 and 29 years old in good health. Some clones in this sample may be carry-over from other donors' samples.

The CDR3 coding sequence is TGTGCCAGCAGCACAAGGGACAGACCGGCGCCATCCTACGAGCAGTACTTC. Translation gives CASSTRDRPAPSYEQYF. The rearrangement uses TRBV9 and TRBJ2-7, with 7 bases aligning to TRBD1. Germline values: CDR1 SGDLS, CDR2 YYNGEE. The CDR3 length is 17 residues. J gave up 1 base and V 4 bases, and 14 bases lay outside the gene matches. Combining the CDR3 with reference TRBV9 and TRBJ2-7 gives the whole variable domain DSGVTQTPKHLITATGQRVTLRCSPRSGDLSVYWYQQSLDQGLQFLIQYYNGEERAKGNILERFSAQQFPDLHSELNLSSLELGDSALYFCASSTRDRPAPSYEQYFGPGTRLTVT.